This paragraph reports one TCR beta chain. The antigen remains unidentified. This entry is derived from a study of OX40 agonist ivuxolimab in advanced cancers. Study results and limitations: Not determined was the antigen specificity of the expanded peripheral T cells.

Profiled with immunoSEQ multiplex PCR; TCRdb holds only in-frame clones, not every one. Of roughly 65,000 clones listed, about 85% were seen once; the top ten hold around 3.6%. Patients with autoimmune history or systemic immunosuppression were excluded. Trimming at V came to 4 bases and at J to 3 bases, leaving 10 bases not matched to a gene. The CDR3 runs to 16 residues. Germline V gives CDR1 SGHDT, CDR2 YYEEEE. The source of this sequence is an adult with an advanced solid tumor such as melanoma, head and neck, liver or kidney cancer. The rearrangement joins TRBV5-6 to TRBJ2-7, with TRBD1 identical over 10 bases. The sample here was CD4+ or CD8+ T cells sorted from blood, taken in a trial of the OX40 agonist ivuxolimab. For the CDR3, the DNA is TGTGCCAGCAGCCCCCGGGACAGGGGAAGGCTCTACGAGCAGTACTTC. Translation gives CASSPRDRGRLYEQYF.